The clone carrying this T cell receptor beta chain has more than one count but fewer than ten. The sample originates from a study of identical twins. MiXCR, applied by TCRdb to the 5' RACE reads, yields one record per CDR3 protein. The sample has some 250,000 distinct CDR3 sequences, roughly 7.1% seen once; the top ten hold roughly 15%. This sample was also put to use in a study of T cells expressing NK-cell markers.

The sample consisted of CD8+ T cells sorted from blood. The sequence came from a woman under 30 in good health.

CDR3 region: CASSDPPGPSYEQYF. In DNA, the CDR3 is TGTGCCAGCAGCGACCCCCCGGGACCTTCCTACGAGCAGTACTTC. This rearrangement joins TRBV7-2 to TRBJ2-7, with D perhaps given as TRBD1 or TRBD2 (5 bases each). The CDR3 runs 15 residues. Trimming shortened V by 5 bases and J by 1 base, and 15 bases separated the two germline ends. Germline V gene data show CDR1 as SGHTA and CDR2 as FQGNSA.